The T cell receptor beta chain under discussion was sequenced for a study of technical replicates of blood from a few donors. Here immunoSEQ multiplex PCR was the method, and the copy in TCRdb shows in-frame clones only, minus some. The table has tens of thousands of clones, about 96% seen once. The CDR3 sequence is 13 residues long. Germline V gene data show CDR1 as MNHEY and CDR2 as SVGAGI. Trimming took 2 bases from V and 1 from J, leaving 5 bases between them. The chain employs TRBV6-5 and TRBJ1-1; D is unclear. The TCR originated in a human donor in good health. The sample taken for sequencing was T cells isolated from PBMCs. CDR3 coding DNA: TGTGCCAGCAGTTACGCCGGGAACACTGAAGCTTTCTTT. This gives the protein CASSYAGNTEAFF.